The 22 T cell receptor beta chains given below trace back to one sample, sequenced in a study of Graves' ophthalmopathy and Graves' hyperthyroidism. For repertoire sequencing, the TCR beta CDR3 regions were amplified from RNA transcripts. HTBI primers primed a first-round RT-PCR, and a second-round multiplex PCR followed. TCRdb itself ran the multiplex PCR reads through MiXCR, one entry per CDR3 protein. The repertoire consists of around 1.1 million distinct CDR3 sequences, with less than 45% occurring once and the leading ten covering around 10%. Sequencing was carried out using peripheral blood or thyroid tissue (not recorded which). The receptors originated from an adult man with Graves' hyperthyroidism.

This clonotype was counted between two and nine times. The rearrangement uses TRBV10-3 and TRBJ1-2; D gene uncertain. The CDR3 has 11 residues. Germline assignment: CDR1 ENHRY and CDR2 SYGVKD. Trimming left V 6 bases short and J 9 bases short, with 11 bases between. CDR3 nucleotides: TGTGCCATCAGGGAGAACGTGCGCTACACCTTC. It is translated as CAIRENVRYTF.

Ten or more counts support this clonotype. The gene calls are TRBV24-1 and TRBJ2-2; D uncertain. The V end lost 3 bases, the J end lost 5 bases, and 6 bases lay between the germline ends. CDR1 is KGHDR and CDR2 is SFDVKD in the germline V gene. This CDR3 is built from 13 residues. CDR3 amino acids: CATSDVQTGELFF. DNA of the CDR3: TGTGCCACCAGTGATGTTCAGACCGGGGAGCTGTTTTTT.

This clonotype was seen a handful of times. At one boundary the junction diverges from the germline segment, which might be a read error. The chain links TRBV7-9 to TRBJ2-5; a possible D gene is TRBD2 (6 bases). CDR3 length: 19 residues. Germline V gives CDR1 SEHNR, CDR2 FQNEAQ (reference sequence). The CDR3 DNA sequence: TGTGCCAGCAGCTTAGTTACGCGGCGTTGGCGGGACCCCCAAGAGACCCGGTACTTC. Translating gives CASSLVTRRWRDPQETRYF.

V is TRBV7-8 and J is TRBJ1-1, with a weak D call TRBD1 (5 bases). The CDR3 contains 15 residues. V was cut by 5 bases and J by 1 base, with 14 bases left in between. CDR1 is SGHVS and CDR2 is FQNEAQ in the germline V gene. The CDR3 loop is CASSQPKTGNTEAFF. CDR3 coding DNA: TGTGCCAGCAGCCAACCGAAAACAGGGAACACTGAAGCTTTCTTT.

Many counts were recorded for this clonotype. The V call is TRBV20-1, the J call TRBJ2-5, with unresolved D. CDR3 length: 13 amino acids. Trimming removed 5 bases from V and 6 bases from J, with 16 bases in between. The germline V gene encodes CDR1 DFQATT and CDR2 SNEGSKA (reference sequence). CDR3 nucleotides: TGCAGTGCTTTAACGGTCCGTAAACAGACCCAGTACTTC. Amino acid sequence: CSALTVRKQTQYF.

This clonotype occurred a few times. The V gene is TRBV20-1, the J gene TRBJ2-7, with unresolved D. Germline-derived CDR1 and CDR2 are DFQATT and SNEGSKA (reference sequence). V lost 3 bases and J lost 0, with 12 bases in between. This CDR3 comprises 14 residues. The CDR3 region is CSASDAVSSYEQYF. DNA of the CDR3: TGCAGTGCTAGCGACGCGGTGAGCTCCTACGAGCAGTACTTC.

Many counts were recorded for this clonotype. The junction does not match germline at one end; this may be a read error. The V gene is TRBV24-1, the J gene TRBJ1-2; D not resolved. CDR1 KGHDR and CDR2 SFDVKD come from the germline V gene. CDR3 size: 14 residues. CDR3 nucleotide sequence: TGTGCCGCCAGTCGAAGTACCTCTAACTATGGCTACACCTTC. It is translated as CAASRSTSNYGYTF.

Here the CDR3 reads CADWQSDRGTAYEQYF. The CDR3 nucleotides read TGTGCCGATTGGCAGAGCGACAGGGGGACAGCCTACGAGCAGTACTTC. This chain joins TRBV10-3 and TRBJ2-7; 9 nucleotides match TRBD1. With V trimmed by 11 bases and J by 2 bases, 16 bases remained unmatched. CDR3 size: 16 residues. Germline assignment: CDR1 ENHRY and CDR2 SYGVKD.

As for this clonotype: The germline gene is not matched at one end of the junction; a read error may be the cause. This chain uses TRBV6-5 with TRBJ1-2; TRBD1 agrees at 8 bases. The germline CDR1 and CDR2 sequences are MNHEY and SVGAGI. The CDR3 spans 15 residues. This CDR3 is CAISYQRDRLYGYTF. CDR3 nucleotides: TGTGCCATCAGTTACCAGCGGGACAGGCTCTATGGCTACACCTTC.

The chain has TRBV5-5 and TRBJ1-2, with a possible D match to TRBD1 (5 bases). Trimming left V 5 bases short and J 3 bases short, with 20 bases between. Germline V gives CDR1 SGHKS, CDR2 YYEKEE (reference sequence). This CDR3 is 16 amino acids long. CDR3: CASSTGRAPLDYGYTF. DNA of the CDR3: TGTGCCAGCAGTACAGGACGGGCACCTTTGGACTATGGCTACACCTTC.

As for this clonotype: Being one base from a much bigger clone, this may be a read error. This sequence joins TRBV20-1 and TRBJ2-7; D remains ambiguous. The CDR3 covers 12 residues. Germline V lookup: CDR1 DFQATT, CDR2 SNEGSKA (reference sequence). CDR3 region: CNARNGIYEQYF. The DNA of the CDR3 is TGCAATGCTAGAAACGGAATCTACGAGCAGTACTTC.

The chain has TRBV7-9 and TRBJ2-7; D gene unclear. The CDR3 is 14 amino acids. Trimming took off 5 bases at V and 3 bases at J, with 14 bases between the two ends. CDR1 and CDR2 from the germline V gene are SEHNR and FQNEAQ (reference sequence). The CDR3 DNA is TGTGCCAGCAGCGCGACCCCAAAAAGCTACGAGCAGTACTTC. Translated, it gives CASSATPKSYEQYF.

V gene TRBV7-9 combines with J gene TRBJ2-5; possible D gene TRBD2, 5 bases. This CDR3 region has 14 residues. The V gene lost 5 bases and the J gene lost 1 base, with 11 bases spanning the gap. Looked up from germline, CDR1 is SEHNR and CDR2 is FQNEAQ (reference sequence). The CDR3 sequence is CASSTLAAQETQYF. The DNA of the CDR3 is TGTGCCAGCAGCACCCTAGCAGCCCAAGAGACCCAGTACTTC.

This clonotype has just a few counts. A much larger clone differs from this one at a single base, so this may be a read error. The chain's CDR3 is CASGLSLTWHLHF. In nucleotides, the CDR3 is TGTGCCAGCGGCCTCTCCCTCACATGGCACCTCCACTTT. V gene TRBV12-3 or TRBV12-4 combines with J gene TRBJ1-6; unclear D gene. CDR3 length: 13 residues. Trimming took off 8 bases at V and 15 bases at J, with 20 bases between the two ends.

This clonotype was counted ten times or more. The gene calls are TRBV9 and TRBJ1-2; maybe TRBD1 (5 bases). V lost 2 bases and J lost 5, with 13 bases in between. The CDR3 loop spans 14 amino acids. In germline, CDR1 is SGDLS, CDR2 YYNGEE. CDR3 nucleotide sequence: TGTGCCAGCAGCGTGGGGACTGAAATTTATGGCTACACCTTC. Translation gives CASSVGTEIYGYTF.

This clonotype was picked up a small number of times. This chain uses TRBV20-1 with TRBJ2-7; no clear D gene. CDR3 length: 14 amino acids. Germline CDR1 is DFQATT and CDR2 is SNEGSKA (reference sequence). V was clipped by 0 bases and J by 1 base, with 10 bases between them. The CDR3: CSARDDVGSYEQYF. The CDR3, as DNA: TGCAGTGCTAGAGATGATGTAGGGTCCTACGAGCAGTACTTC.

The V call is TRBV10-3, the J call TRBJ1-1, with 7 bases aligning to TRBD1. Germline V gives CDR1 ENHRY, CDR2 SYGVKD. Trimming at V came to 4 bases and at J to 5 bases, leaving 7 bases not matched to a gene. CDR3 length: 14 residues. CDR3 loop: CAISGISRGTEAFF. CDR3 bases: TGTGCCATCAGTGGAATCAGCAGGGGGACTGAAGCTTTCTTT.

The CDR3 DNA follows: TGTGCCAGCAGCCCCAGGGAGGGACCCTATCAAGAGACCCAGTACTTC. This sequence encodes CASSPREGPYQETQYF. This chain uses TRBV7-9 with TRBJ2-5; 7 bases align to TRBD2. Germline assignment: CDR1 SEHNR and CDR2 FQNEAQ (reference sequence). V was clipped by 5 bases and J by 2 bases; unmatched bases: 11. The CDR3 length is 16 residues.

To note about this clonotype: A read error may be the cause here, since a much bigger clone is one base away. The chain employs TRBV6-5 and TRBJ2-7, with TRBD1 as a possible D gene (5 bases). There are 14 residues in the CDR3. Germline V gene data show CDR1 as MNHEY and CDR2 as SVGAGI. DNA of the CDR3: TGTGCCAGCAGTTTAGTTCCAGGGCACTACGTGCAGTACTTC. The encoded protein is CASSLVPGHYVQYF.

This clonotype has more than one count but fewer than ten. The CDR3: CASSSKGGHSYGYTF. As DNA, the CDR3 is TGTGCCAGCAGTTCCAAGGGGGGACACAGCTATGGCTACACCTTC. The genes are TRBV6-4 and TRBJ1-2; TRBD1 might be the D (6 bases). Germline values: CDR1 MRHNA, CDR2 SNTAGT. CDR3 length: 15 residues. Trimming cost V 5 bases and J 4 bases, with 17 bases left between them.

This clonotype came up many times. The chain recombines TRBV29-1 with TRBJ2-7, with D possibly being TRBD2 (5 bases). The CDR3 loop spans 14 amino acids. The germline V gene has CDR1 SQVTM and CDR2 ANQGSEA. V lost 0 bases and J 4 bases, leaving 13 bases between the germline ends. CDR3 sequence (DNA): TGCAGCGTTGAAGATTCGGGGTTGGCGTACGAGCAGTACTTC. Translating it yields CSVEDSGLAYEQYF.

This rearrangement joins TRBV9 to TRBJ1-5; tentative D call: TRBD1 (6 bases). V lost 0 bases and J 9 bases, leaving 16 bases between the germline ends. The CDR3 totals 15 residues. Germline V gene lookup returns CDR1 SGDLS and CDR2 YYNGEE. The CDR3 coding sequence is TGTGCCAGCAGCGTAGAGGGGGATCTGTTTGGGCCCCAGCATTTT. Its translation: CASSVEGDLFGPQHF.